This T cell receptor beta chain was recorded in a study of T-cell memory formation after mild COVID-19. Study-level information: For the most part, TCR clusters were specific to one donor.

MiXCR, applied by TCRdb to the 5' RACE reads, yields one record per CDR3 protein. The data show 470,000 or so distinct CDR3 sequences, 15% to 20% seen once. This CDR3 is 13 amino acids long. V dropped 7 bases and J dropped 0 bases, with 10 bases sitting between them. Germline loops: CDR1 DFQATT, CDR2 SNEGSKA (reference sequence). Findings of the study overall: Clones that contracted from day 15 to 85 had balanced CD4/CD8; later expanders were CD4+ biased. The CD4+ clones that contracted clustered mainly within CM and EM, and the CD8+ clones concentrated in EMRA.

This clonotype was seen a handful of times. Antigen unknown. Sequenced sample: PBMCs or a T cell subset sorted from them (not recorded which). The receptor was isolated from a man aged 18 to 30 who had mild COVID-19 (a few samples of this study predate the infection). Cell type and time point are not known. V and J are TRBV20-1 and TRBJ1-3; D gene ambiguous. The CDR3 loop is CSVRIGSGNTIYF. In nucleotides, the CDR3 is TGCAGTGTTAGGATCGGCTCTGGAAACACCATATATTTT.